This T cell receptor beta chain was recorded in a study of CD8 T cells in Susac syndrome (dated 2019 in TCRdb). About the full investigation: Among the sequenced Susac syndrome patients, more than five had clinically active disease and roughly 8 were in clinical remission. Susac syndrome patients were therapy-naive, on corticosteroids (some also receiving IVIg), or on IVIg alone at blood withdrawal. The study used repertoire sequencing to test whether antigen drove CD8+ T cell activation and differentiation in Susac syndrome.

Notes on this clonotype: What antigen it recognizes has not been identified. Per-base quality was not reported, and no clone a single base away is much larger than it.

Peripheral blood CD8+ and CD4+ T cells from healthy donors, Susac syndrome patients and multiple sclerosis patients were profiled using high-throughput TCR beta sequencing. The Susac syndrome patients fulfilled recently defined diagnostic criteria for definite or probable disease. Bulk CD8+ and CD4+ T cells were purified by magnetic negative isolation, while CD8+ TEMRA cells were enriched using FACS. Blood was collected in EDTA tubes and processed within 24 hours, with PBMCs isolated through density gradient centrifugation. PBMCs destined for TCR sequencing were cryopreserved in liquid nitrogen and later thawed in a 37 °C water bath. Purity of sorted or isolated CD4+, CD8+ and CD8+ TEMRA cells was at least 90%. What the study reported, not specific to this receptor: The number of individuals in the TCR sequencing and HLA analysis was recognized as being relatively small. No clonal expansion was detected in the CD4+ T cell repertoire of Susac syndrome patients.

V and J are truncated by 4 bases and 7 bases respectively, leaving an intervening sequence of 10 bases. CDR1 SQVTM and CDR2 ANQGSEA are derived from the germline V gene. Taken from cysteine to phenylalanine, the CDR3 has 11 residues. Solely the CDR3 DNA is kept, with 33 bases framed from the first base. RNA was extracted with the RNeasy kit and roughly 0.45 to 1 ug was reverse transcribed using random hexamers. TCR beta CDR3 regions were amplified with the immunoSEQ multiplex PCR assay covering 54 Vbeta and 13 Jbeta segments. Bias from PCR amplification was corrected by using a synthetic template baseline for primer optimization and for computational correction. As for the authors' bioinformatics: Reads were assigned to V, D and J genes according to IMGT and analyzed in immunoSEQ Analyzer, with only productive sequences retained. To calculate clonality, Shannon entropy was normalized by log2 of the number of productive unique sequences and then subtracted from one. For each patient and control, public and private clones were evaluated within the 100 most prevalent clones. Clones were defined as Susac-specific if absent from the healthy and MS cohorts, from around 1,000 published viral clones and from other ImmuneACCESS disease sequences. TCRdb ran its own pipeline on the public reads, namely fastp trimming at Q25 and MiXCR clone calling, and kept in-frame beta chains. Every entry covers one CDR3 protein and lists the most common genes and DNA from its rows. TCRdb's processing, not the authors' own work, is the source of the V and J calls. The sample has about 150,000 distinct CDR3 sequences on record, around 95% of them singletons. The ten largest clones take up 0.075% to 0.09% of the sample.

Sequenced: CD4+ T cells from PBMCs. This chain is built from TRBV29-1 and TRBJ2-5, with the D gene uncertain. This TCR derives from a human donor with Susac syndrome. In nucleotides, the sequence is TGCAGCGTTGCGGACCCAAGGACCCAGTACTTC. Protein translation: CSVADPRTQYF. When the CDR3 is completed using the reference TRBV29-1 and TRBJ2-5 genes on either side, the full variable domain is SAVISQKPSRDICQRGTSLTIQCQVDSQVTMMFWYRQQPGQSLTLIATANQGSEATYESGFVIDKFPISRPNLTFSTLTVSNMSPEDSSIYLCSVADPRTQYFGPGTRLLVL.